This record looks at one T cell receptor beta chain sequence and its context. The data were taken from a study of blood T cell repertoires in COVID-19. Overall study: Donors in the United States, Italy and Spain gave samples during acute or convalescent COVID-19. From T cells, B-cell-depleted T cells, or PBMCs came the material, which was cDNA or gDNA.

Original processing methods: Estimation of nucleated cell counts relied on the amplification of reference gene primers. The data were produced by immunoSEQ multiplex PCR, yet TCRdb's version contains in-frame clones alone and is incomplete. From that table come the V and J calls and clone size; the DNA was used to work out D and trimming. In the table there are 400,000 or so clones, roughly 90% of which are singletons. V gave up 5 bases and J gave up 6 bases; unmatched junction bases: 7. CDR3 size: 15 residues. Germline values: CDR1 LGHDT, CDR2 YNNKEL (reference sequence). The V and J genes are TRBV3-1 (or the pseudogene TRBV3-2) and TRBJ2-3, with TRBD2 matching over 11 bases. The source of this sequence is a man younger than 30 with COVID-19, enrolled during active disease. The sequencing sample was made of peripheral blood. CDR3 amino acids: CASSLAGGTPDTQYF. The CDR3 nucleotides are TGTGCCAGCAGCTTAGCGGGGGGGACCCCCGATACGCAGTATTTT.